The next 2 T cell receptor beta chains were all read from a single sample in a study of shared clonotypes between healthy human individuals. Clones were read by immunoSEQ multiplex PCR, and TCRdb kept only the in-frame ones, dropping some. The sample has around 690,000 clones; 80% to 95% are singletons. Sequencing was carried out using memory CD8+ T cells from PBMCs. Subset here: CD45RO+ cells pooled with CCR7-negative TemRA cells. The receptors derive from a man between 18 and 35 years old in good health. Some clones in this sample may be carry-over from other donors' samples.

V and J are TRBV27 and TRBJ2-7; 8 nucleotides match TRBD1. CDR3 length equals 14 residues. The trim removed 6 bases at V and 6 bases at J, leaving 10 bases unmatched. Germline CDR1 is MNHEY and CDR2 is SMNVEV (reference sequence). The CDR3 DNA sequence: TGTGCCAGCAGCTGGACTCAGACAGGGGCCGAGCAGTACTTC. This sequence encodes CASSWTQTGAEQYF.

V usage is TRBV28 and J usage is TRBJ1-3; perhaps TRBD1 as D (6 bases). This CDR3 spans 15 amino acids. The germline CDR1 and CDR2 sequences are MDHEN and SYDVKM. V lost 2 bases, J lost 0 bases, and 8 bases lay in between. The CDR3 sequence is CASSLAGASGNTIYF. The CDR3 DNA follows: TGTGCCAGCAGTTTAGCGGGGGCCTCTGGAAACACCATATATTTT.